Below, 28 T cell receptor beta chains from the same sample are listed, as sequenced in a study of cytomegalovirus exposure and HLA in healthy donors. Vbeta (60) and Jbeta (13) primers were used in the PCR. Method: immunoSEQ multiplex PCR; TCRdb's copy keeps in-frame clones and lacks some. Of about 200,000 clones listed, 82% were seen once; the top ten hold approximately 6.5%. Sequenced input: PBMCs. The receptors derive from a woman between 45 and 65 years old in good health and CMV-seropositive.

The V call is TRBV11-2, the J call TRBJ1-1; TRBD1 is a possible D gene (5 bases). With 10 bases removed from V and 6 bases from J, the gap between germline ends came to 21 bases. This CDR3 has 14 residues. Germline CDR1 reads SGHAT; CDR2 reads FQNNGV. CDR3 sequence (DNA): TGTGCCACCACGGCGGACATCCTAAGCGCTGAAGCTTTCTTT. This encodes CATTADILSAEAFF.

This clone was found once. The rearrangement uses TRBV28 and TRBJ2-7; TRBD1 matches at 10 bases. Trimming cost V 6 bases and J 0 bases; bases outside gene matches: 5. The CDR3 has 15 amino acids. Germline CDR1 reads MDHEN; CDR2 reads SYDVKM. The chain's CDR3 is CASSPWTGGSYEQYF. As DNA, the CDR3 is TGTGCCAGCAGCCCCTGGACAGGGGGCTCCTACGAGCAGTACTTC.

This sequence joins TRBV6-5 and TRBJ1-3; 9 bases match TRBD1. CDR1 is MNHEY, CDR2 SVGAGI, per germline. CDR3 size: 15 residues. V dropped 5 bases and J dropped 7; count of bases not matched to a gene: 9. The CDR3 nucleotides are TGTGCCAGCAGTCCGGGGACAGGGTATTTGAACACCATATATTTT. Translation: CASSPGTGYLNTIYF.

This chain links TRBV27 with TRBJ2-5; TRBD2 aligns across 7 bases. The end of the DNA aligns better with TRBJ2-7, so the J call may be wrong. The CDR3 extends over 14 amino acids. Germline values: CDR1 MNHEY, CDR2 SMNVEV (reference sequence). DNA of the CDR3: TGTGCCAGCAGTTTATCGGGGTGGGGGGGCGAGCAGTACTTC. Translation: CASSLSGWGGEQYF.

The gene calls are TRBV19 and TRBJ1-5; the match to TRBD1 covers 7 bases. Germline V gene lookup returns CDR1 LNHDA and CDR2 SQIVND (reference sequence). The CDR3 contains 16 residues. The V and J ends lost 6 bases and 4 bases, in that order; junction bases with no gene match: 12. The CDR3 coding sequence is TGTGCCAGTAGCCTACCCAATGGACAGGTGAATCAGCCCCAGCATTTT. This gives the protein CASSLPNGQVNQPQHF.

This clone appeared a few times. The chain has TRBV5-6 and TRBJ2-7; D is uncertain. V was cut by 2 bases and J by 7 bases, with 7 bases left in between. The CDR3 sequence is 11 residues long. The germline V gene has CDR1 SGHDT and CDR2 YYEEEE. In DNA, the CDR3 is TGTGCCAGCAGCTTCGTCTCTGAGCAGTACTTC. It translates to CASSFVSEQYF.

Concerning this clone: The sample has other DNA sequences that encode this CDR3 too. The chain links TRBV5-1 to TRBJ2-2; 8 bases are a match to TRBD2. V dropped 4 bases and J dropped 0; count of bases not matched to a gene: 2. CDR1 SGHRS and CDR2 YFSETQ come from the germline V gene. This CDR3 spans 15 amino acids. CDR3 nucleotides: TGCGCCAGCAGCCTCGGGAGGGCGAACACCGGGGAGCTGTTTTTT. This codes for CASSLGRANTGELFF. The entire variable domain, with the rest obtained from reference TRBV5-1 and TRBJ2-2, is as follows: KAGVTQTPRYLIKTRGQQVTLSCSPISGHRSVSWYQQTPGQGLQFLFEYFSETQRNKGNFPGRFSGRQFSNSRSEMNVSTLELGDSALYLCASSLGRANTGELFFGEGSRLTVL.

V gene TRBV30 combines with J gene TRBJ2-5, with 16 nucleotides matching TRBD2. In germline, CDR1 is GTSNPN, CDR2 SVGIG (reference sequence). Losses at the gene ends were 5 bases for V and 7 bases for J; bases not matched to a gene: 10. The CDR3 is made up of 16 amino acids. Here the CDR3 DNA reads TGTGCCTGGGGGTGGGGACTAGCGGGAGGGCTTGCGACCCAGTACTTC. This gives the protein CAWGWGLAGGLATQYF. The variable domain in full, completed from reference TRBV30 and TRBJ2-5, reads SQTIHQWPATLVQPVGSPLSLECTVEGTSNPNLYWYRQAAGRGLQLLFYSVGIGQISSEVPQNLSASRPQDRQFILSSKKLLLSDSGFYLCAWGWGLAGGLATQYFGPGTRLLVL.

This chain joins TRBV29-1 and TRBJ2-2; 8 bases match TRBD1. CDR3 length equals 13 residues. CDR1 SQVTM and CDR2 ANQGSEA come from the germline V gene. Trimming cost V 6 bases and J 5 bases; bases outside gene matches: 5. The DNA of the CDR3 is TGCAGCGTGGGGACAGGACAAACCGGGGAGCTGTTTTTT. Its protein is CSVGTGQTGELFF.

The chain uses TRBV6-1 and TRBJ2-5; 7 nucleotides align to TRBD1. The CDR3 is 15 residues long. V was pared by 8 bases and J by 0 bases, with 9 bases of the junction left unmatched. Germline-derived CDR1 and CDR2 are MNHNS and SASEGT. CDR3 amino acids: CASGGQLFNQETQYF. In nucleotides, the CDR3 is TGTGCCAGCGGGGGACAGCTATTCAACCAAGAGACCCAGTACTTC.

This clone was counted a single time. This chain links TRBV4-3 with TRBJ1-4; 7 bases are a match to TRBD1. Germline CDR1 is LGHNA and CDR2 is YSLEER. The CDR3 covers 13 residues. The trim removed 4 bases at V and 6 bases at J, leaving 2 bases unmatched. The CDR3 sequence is CASSPDRDEKLFF. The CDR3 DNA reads TGCGCCAGCAGCCCCGACAGGGATGAAAAACTGTTTTTT.

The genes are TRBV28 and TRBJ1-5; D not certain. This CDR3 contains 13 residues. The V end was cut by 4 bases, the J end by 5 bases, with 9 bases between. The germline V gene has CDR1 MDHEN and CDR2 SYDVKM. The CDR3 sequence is CASSSPGYQPQHF. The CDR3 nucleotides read TGTGCCAGCAGTTCGCCCGGGTATCAGCCCCAGCATTTT.

For the CDR3, the DNA is TGCAGCGTCCTGCCAGGGGAGGGCACTGAAGCTTTCTTT. Translating gives CSVLPGEGTEAFF. The chain links TRBV29-1 to TRBJ1-1; the D gene is possibly TRBD1 (6 bases). The CDR3 covers 13 residues. Germline V lookup: CDR1 SQVTM, CDR2 ANQGSEA. Trimming left V 6 bases short and J 4 bases short, with 15 bases between.

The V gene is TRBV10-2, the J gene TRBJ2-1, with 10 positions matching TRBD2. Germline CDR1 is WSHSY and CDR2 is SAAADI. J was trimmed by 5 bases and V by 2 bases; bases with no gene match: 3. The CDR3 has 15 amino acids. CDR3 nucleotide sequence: TGCGCCAGCAGTGAGCATAGCGGGAGGAACAATGAGCAGTTCTTC. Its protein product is CASSEHSGRNNEQFF.

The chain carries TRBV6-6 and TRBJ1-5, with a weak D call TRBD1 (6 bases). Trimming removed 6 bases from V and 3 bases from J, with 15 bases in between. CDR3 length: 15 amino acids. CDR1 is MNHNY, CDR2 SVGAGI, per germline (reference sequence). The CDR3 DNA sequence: TGTGCCAGCAGCCGGGGGGGGCTTGTCAATCAGCCCCAGCATTTT. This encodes CASSRGGLVNQPQHF.

The CDR3 DNA follows: TGTGCCAGCACCAAGCTGGGCGACTCCTACAATGAGCAGTTCTTC. Protein sequence: CASTKLGDSYNEQFF. The rearrangement links TRBV28 to TRBJ2-1; D is ambiguous. CDR3 length: 15 amino acids. Trimming shortened V by 7 bases and J by 0 bases, and 13 bases separated the two germline ends. Germline-derived CDR1 and CDR2 are MDHEN and SYDVKM.

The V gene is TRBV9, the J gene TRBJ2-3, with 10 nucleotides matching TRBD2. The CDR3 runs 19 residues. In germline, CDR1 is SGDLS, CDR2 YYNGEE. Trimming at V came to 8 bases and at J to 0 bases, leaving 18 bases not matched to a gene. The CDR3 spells CASGTGVSGGASSTDTQYF. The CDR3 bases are TGTGCCAGTGGGACGGGTGTGAGCGGGGGGGCCTCTAGCACAGATACGCAGTATTTT.

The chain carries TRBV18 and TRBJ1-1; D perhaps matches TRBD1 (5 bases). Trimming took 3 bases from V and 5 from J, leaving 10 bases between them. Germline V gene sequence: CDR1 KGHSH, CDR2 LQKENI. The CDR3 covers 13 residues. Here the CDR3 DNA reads TGTGCCAGCTCACCGATCGGGGGAACTGAAGCTTTCTTT. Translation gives CASSPIGGTEAFF.

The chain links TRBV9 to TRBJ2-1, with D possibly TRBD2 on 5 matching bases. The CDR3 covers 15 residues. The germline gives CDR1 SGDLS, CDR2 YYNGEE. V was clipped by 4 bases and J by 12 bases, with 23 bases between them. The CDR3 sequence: CASSPRTPRSEMQFF. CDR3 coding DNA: TGTGCCAGCAGCCCACGCACCCCCCGTAGCGAAATGCAGTTCTTC. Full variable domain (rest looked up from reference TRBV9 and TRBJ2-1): DSGVTQTPKHLITATGQRVTLRCSPRSGDLSVYWYQQSLDQGLQFLIQYYNGEERAKGNILERFSAQQFPDLHSELNLSSLELGDSALYFCASSPRTPRSEMQFFGPGTRLTVL.

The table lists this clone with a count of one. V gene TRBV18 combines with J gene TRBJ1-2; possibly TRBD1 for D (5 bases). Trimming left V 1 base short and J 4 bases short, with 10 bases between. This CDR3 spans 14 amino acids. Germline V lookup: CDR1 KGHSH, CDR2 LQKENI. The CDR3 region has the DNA TGTGCCAGCTCACCACAGACAGATCCCTATGGCTACACCTTC. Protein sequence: CASSPQTDPYGYTF.

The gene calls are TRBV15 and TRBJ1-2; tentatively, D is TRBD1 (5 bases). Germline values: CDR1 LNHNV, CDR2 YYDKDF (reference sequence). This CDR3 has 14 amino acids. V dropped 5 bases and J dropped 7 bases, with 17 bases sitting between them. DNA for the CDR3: TGTGCCACCAGCCCCCTGGGCAGGGAAGGTGGCTACACCTTC. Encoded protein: CATSPLGREGGYTF.

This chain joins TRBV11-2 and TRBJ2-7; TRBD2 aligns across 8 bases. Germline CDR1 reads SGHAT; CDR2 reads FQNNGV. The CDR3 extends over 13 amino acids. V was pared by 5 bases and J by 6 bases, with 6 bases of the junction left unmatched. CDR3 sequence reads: CASSPLGTSEQYF. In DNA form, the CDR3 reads TGTGCCAGCAGCCCGCTCGGGACTAGCGAGCAGTACTTC. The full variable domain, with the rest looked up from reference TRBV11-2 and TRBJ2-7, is EAGVAQSPRYKIIEKRQSVAFWCNPISGHATLYWYQQILGQGPKLLIQFQNNGVVDDSQLPKDRFSAERLKGVDSTLKIQPAKLEDSAVYLCASSPLGTSEQYFGPGTRLTVT.

This CDR3 is CASSYSSPNYGYTF. As DNA, the CDR3 is TGTGCCAGCAGTTACTCGAGCCCTAACTATGGCTACACCTTC. The J gene is TRBJ1-2, the V gene TRBV6-5; no clear D. The germline gives CDR1 MNHEY, CDR2 SVGAGI. This CDR3 has 14 residues. Trimming left V 0 bases short and J 0 bases short, with 5 bases between.

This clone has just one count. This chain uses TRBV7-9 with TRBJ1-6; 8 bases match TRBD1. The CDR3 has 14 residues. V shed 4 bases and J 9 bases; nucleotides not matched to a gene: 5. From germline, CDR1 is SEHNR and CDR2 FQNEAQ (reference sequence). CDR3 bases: TGTGCCAGCAGCTCGGACAGGGTCGGTTCACCCCTCCACTTT. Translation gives CASSSDRVGSPLHF.

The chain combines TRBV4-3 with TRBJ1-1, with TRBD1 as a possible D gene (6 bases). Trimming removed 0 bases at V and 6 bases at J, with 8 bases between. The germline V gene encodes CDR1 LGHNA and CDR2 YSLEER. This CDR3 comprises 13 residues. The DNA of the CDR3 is TGCGCCAGCAGCCAAGAGGGACATTCTGAAGCTTTCTTT. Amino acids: CASSQEGHSEAFF.

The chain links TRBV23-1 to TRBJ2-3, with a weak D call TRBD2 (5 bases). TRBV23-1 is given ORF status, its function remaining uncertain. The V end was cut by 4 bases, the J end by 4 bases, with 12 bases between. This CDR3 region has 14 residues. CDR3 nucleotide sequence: TGCGCCAGCAGTCCCGAGGAGGACTCAGATACGCAGTATTTT. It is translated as CASSPEEDSDTQYF.

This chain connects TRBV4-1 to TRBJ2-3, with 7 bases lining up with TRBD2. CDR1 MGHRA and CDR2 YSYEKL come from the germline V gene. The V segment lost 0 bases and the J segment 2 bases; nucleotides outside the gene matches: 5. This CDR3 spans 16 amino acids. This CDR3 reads CASSQEGGGATDTQYF. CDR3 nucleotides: TGCGCCAGCAGCCAAGAAGGCGGGGGAGCCACAGATACGCAGTATTTT.

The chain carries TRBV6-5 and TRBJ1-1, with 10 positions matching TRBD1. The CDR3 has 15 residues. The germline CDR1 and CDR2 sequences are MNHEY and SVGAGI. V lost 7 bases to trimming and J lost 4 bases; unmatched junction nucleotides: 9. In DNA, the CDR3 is TGTGCCAGCAAGAGACTAGGGACAGGGGTCACTGAAGCTTTCTTT. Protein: CASKRLGTGVTEAFF.